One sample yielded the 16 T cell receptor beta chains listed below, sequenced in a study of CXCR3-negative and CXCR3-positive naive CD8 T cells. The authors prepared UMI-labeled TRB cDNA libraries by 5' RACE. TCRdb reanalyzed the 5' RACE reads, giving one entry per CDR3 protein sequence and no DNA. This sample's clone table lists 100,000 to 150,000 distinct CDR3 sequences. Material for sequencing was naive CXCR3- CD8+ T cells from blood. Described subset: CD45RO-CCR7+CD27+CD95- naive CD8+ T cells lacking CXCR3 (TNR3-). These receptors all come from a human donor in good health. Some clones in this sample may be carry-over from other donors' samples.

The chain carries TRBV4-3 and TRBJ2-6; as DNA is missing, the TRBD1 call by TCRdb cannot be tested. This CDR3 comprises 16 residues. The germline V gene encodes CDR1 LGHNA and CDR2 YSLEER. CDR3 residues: CASSQDRASGANVLTF.

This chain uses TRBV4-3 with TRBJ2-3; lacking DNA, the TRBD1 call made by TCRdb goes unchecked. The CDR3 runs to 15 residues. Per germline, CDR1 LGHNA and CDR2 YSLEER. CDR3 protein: CASSQGRGRSDTQYF.

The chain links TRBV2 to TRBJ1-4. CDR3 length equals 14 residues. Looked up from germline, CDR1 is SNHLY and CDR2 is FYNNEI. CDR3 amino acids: CASSALPVDEKLFF.

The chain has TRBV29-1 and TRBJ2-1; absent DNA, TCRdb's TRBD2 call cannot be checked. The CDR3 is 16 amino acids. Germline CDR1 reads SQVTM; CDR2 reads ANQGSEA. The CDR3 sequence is CSVEGLAGGLNNEQFF.

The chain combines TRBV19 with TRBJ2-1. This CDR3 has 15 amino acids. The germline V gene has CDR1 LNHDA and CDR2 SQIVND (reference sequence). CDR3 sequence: CASSIGERSYNEQFF.

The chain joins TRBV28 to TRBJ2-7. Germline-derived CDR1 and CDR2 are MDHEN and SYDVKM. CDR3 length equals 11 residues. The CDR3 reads CASRFFNEQYF. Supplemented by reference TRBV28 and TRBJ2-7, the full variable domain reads DVKVTQSSRYLVKRTGEKVFLECVQDMDHENMFWYRQDPGLGLRLIYFSYDVKMKEKGDIPEGYSVSREKKERFSLILESASTNQTSMYLCASRFFNEQYFGPGTRLTVT.

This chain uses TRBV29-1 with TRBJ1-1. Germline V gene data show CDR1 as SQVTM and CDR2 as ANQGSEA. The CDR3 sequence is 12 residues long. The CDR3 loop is CSVEWRQTEAFF.

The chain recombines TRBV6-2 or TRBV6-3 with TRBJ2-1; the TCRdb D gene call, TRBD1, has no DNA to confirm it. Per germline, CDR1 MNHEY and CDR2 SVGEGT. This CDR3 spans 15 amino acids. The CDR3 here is CASSYGGGTYNEQFF.

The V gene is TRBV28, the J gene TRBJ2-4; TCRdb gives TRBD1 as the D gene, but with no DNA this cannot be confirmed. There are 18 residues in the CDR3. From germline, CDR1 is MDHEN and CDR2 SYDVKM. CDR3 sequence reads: CASSLYTGAPFLENIQYF.

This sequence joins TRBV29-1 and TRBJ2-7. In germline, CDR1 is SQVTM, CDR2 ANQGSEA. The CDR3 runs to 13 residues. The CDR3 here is CSVEVYGSYEQYF.

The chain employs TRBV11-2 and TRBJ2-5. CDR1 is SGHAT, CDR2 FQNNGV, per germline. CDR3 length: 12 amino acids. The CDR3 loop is CATAGREETQYF.

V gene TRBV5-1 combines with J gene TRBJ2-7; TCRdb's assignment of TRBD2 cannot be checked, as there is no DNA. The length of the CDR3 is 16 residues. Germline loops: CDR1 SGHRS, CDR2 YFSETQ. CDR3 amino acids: CASSWGVTSGLGEQYF.

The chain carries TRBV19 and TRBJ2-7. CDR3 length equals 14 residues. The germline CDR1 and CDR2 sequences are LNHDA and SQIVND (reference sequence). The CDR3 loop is CASRVGVKCYEQYF. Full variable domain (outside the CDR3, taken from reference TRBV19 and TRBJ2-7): DGGITQSPKYLFRKEGQNVTLSCEQNLNHDAMYWYRQDPGQGLRLIYYSQIVNDFQKGDIAEGYSVSREKKESFPLTVTSAQKNPTAFYLCASRVGVKCYEQYFGPGTRLTVT.

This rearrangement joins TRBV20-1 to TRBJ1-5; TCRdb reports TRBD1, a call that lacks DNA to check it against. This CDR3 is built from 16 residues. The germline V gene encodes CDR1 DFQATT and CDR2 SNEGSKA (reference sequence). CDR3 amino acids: CSATPDGFNSNQPQHF.

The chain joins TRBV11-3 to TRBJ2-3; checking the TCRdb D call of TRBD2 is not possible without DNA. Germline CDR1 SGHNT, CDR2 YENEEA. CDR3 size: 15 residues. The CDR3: CASSTSGSSTDTQYF.

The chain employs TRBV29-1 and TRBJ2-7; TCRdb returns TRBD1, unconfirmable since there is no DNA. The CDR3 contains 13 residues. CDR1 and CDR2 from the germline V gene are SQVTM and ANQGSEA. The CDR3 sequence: CSATGTGVVGQYF.